The rows below give T cell receptor beta chains drawn from one sample of a study of regulatory T cells in long-lasting Graves disease. TCRdb re-derived calls from the multiplex PCR reads in MiXCR, one entry per CDR3 protein. The sample has about 440,000 distinct CDR3 sequences; approximately 15% are singletons. The same sample was also used in a study of T cells in Graves' hyperthyroidism and ophthalmopathy.

Source: peripheral blood mononuclear cells (PBMCs), taken at new diagnosis, from a patient treated with antithyroid drugs. These receptor sequences come from a woman between 25 and 40 years old with Graves disease. CDR3s include the opening cysteine and the closing phenylalanine or tryptophan.

>TRBV4-1|TRBJ2-5
CASSLPQNEETQYF
>TRBV3-1|TRBJ2-1
CASSQVGGAPHNEQFF
>TRBV6-5|TRBJ2-7
CASSYSTGSTYEQYF
>TRBV9|TRBJ1-1
CASSGGTGAAGAFF
>TRBV6-1|TRBJ1-1
CASRDRALQYITEAFF
>TRBV13|TRBJ1-1
CASSQTVNTEAFF
>TRBV20-1|TRBJ2-1
CSARSEGASGSANEQSF
>TRBV11-2|TRBJ2-3
CASSPFPSGSYYF
>TRBV15|TRBJ1-2
CATSKAGTGYLGYTF
>TRBV24-1|TRBJ2-3
CATSPLAGRQYF
>TRBV10-1|TRBJ2-2
CASSKGTSGSADTGELFF
>TRBV29-1|TRBJ2-1
CSTWALGLYNEQFF
>TRBV7-3|TRBJ2-5
CASSLKGGRFHQETQYF
>TRBV20-1|TRBJ2-7
CSARDGRVPSYEQYF
>TRBV12-3/TRBV12-4|TRBJ2-7
CASSPDRGAEQYF
>TRBV19|TRBJ2-2
CASREWTGRNTGELFF
>TRBV19|TRBJ1-1
CASSIPSRGGGGTEAFF
>TRBV5-1|TRBJ1-4
CASSLLGQIAEKLFF
>TRBV11-3|TRBJ2-5
CASSWRTGTSGRAFRGETQYF
>TRBV29-1|TRBJ2-5
CSASGQGAGETQYF
>TRBV20-1|TRBJ2-7
CSASGRASYGEQYF
>TRBV7-8|TRBJ1-1
CASSLAGLGSPQGASNTEAFF
>TRBV27|TRBJ2-7
CASSSTTSRAEQYF
>TRBV20-1|TRBJ2-7
CSAPAASSYEQYF